These 8 T cell receptor beta chains originate from one sample sequenced in a study of neurological immune-mediated disorders. TCRdb recomputed calls from the 5' RACE reads with MiXCR, one row per CDR3 protein. Of more than 35,000 distinct CDR3 sequences listed, 6% to 7% are singletons. The sample was CD4+ T cells from blood. Receptors originate from a middle-aged woman in good health.

This clonotype was seen at least ten times. The J gene is TRBJ2-1, the V gene TRBV7-9; no clear D gene. Germline CDR1 and CDR2: SEHNR and FQNEAQ (reference sequence). The CDR3 totals 11 residues. The V gene lost 1 base and the J gene lost 8 bases, with 3 bases spanning the gap. The CDR3 reads CASSLVDEQFF. The CDR3 DNA reads TGTGCCAGCAGCTTAGTGGATGAGCAGTTCTTC.

This clonotype occurred many times. This rearrangement joins TRBV4-2 to TRBJ2-3, with 7 nucleotides matching TRBD2. CDR1 and CDR2 from the germline V gene are LGHNA and YNFKEQ. J lost 4 bases, V lost 4 bases, and 5 bases had no gene match. This CDR3 contains 14 residues. As DNA, the CDR3 is TGTGCCAGCAGCCCCAGGGAGGGGCCAGATACGCAGTATTTT. It encodes CASSPREGPDTQYF.

At least ten counts were recorded for this clonotype. This chain uses TRBV3-1 with TRBJ2-7; D might be TRBD2 (7 bases). CDR3 length equals 16 residues. With 5 bases removed from V and 2 bases from J, the gap between germline ends came to 19 bases. CDR1 is LGHDT and CDR2 is YNNKEL in the germline V gene (reference sequence). DNA for the CDR3: TGTGCCAGCAGCGGCGGGTCGGGGGGCACAACCTACGAGCAGTACTTC. Translated: CASSGGSGGTTYEQYF.

In its sample, this clonotype was seen many times. V usage is TRBV20-1 and J usage is TRBJ1-5; possibly TRBD1 for D (5 bases). Trimming left V 8 bases short and J 0 bases short, with 11 bases between. Germline V gene sequence: CDR1 DFQATT, CDR2 SNEGSKA (reference sequence). The CDR3 is 13 residues long. CDR3: CSTQANSNQPQHF. CDR3 nucleotides: TGCAGTACACAGGCTAATAGCAATCAGCCCCAGCATTTT.

This clonotype was found many times. The chain links TRBV20-1 to TRBJ2-5; perhaps TRBD2 as D (6 bases). From germline, CDR1 is DFQATT and CDR2 SNEGSKA (reference sequence). With 5 bases removed from V and 2 bases from J, the gap between germline ends came to 18 bases. The CDR3 loop spans 15 amino acids. This chain's CDR3 is CSAPDPGLKQETQYF. CDR3 in DNA: TGCAGTGCTCCGGATCCGGGACTTAAACAAGAGACCCAGTACTTC.

In this sample, this clonotype turned up many times. The chain combines TRBV6-5 with TRBJ1-2, with TRBD1 matching 12 bases. The germline V gene has CDR1 MNHEY and CDR2 SVGAGI. V was clipped by 4 bases and J by 5 bases; unmatched bases: 5. The CDR3 is 15 residues long. CDR3 region: CASSWDRGRRYGYTF. Written as DNA, the CDR3 is TGTGCCAGCAGTTGGGACAGGGGGCGCCGGTATGGCTACACCTTC.

This clonotype was observed many times. The gene calls are TRBV7-4 and TRBJ2-7, with 7 bases matching TRBD2. The V gene's germline CDR1 is SGHVT and CDR2 SQSDAQ. The CDR3 contains 17 residues. Trimming removed 5 bases from V and 0 bases from J; junction bases left unmatched: 13. In DNA, the CDR3 is TGTGCCAGCAGCCCCTCGGTGACAGCGGGGAACTCCTACGAGCAGTACTTC. This translates into CASSPSVTAGNSYEQYF.

This chain uses TRBV5-1 with TRBJ2-3, with 11 positions matching TRBD2. V was clipped by 4 bases and J by 7 bases; unmatched bases: 8. This CDR3 has 15 amino acids. Germline CDR1 and CDR2: SGHRS and YFSETQ. The CDR3 spells CASSLTSGSSYTQYF. The CDR3 DNA reads as TGCGCCAGCAGCCTCACTAGCGGGAGTTCATATACGCAGTATTTT. The full variable domain, in which reference TRBV5-1 and TRBJ2-3 provide the parts outside the CDR3, is KAGVTQTPRYLIKTRGQQVTLSCSPISGHRSVSWYQQTPGQGLQFLFEYFSETQRNKGNFPGRFSGRQFSNSRSEMNVSTLELGDSALYLCASSLTSGSSYTQYFGPGTRLTVL.